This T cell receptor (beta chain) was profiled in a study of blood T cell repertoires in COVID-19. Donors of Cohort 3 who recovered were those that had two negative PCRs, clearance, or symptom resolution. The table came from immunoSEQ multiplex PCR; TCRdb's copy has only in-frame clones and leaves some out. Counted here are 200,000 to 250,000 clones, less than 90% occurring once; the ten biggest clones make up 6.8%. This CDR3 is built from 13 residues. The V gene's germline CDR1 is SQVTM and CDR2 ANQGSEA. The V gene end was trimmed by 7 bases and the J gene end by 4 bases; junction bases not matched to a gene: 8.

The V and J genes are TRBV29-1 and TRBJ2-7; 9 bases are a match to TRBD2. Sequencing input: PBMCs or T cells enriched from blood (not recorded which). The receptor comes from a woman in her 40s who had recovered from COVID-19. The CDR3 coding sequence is TGCAGCGCCGTAATTAGCGGGAGTTACGAGCAGTACTTC. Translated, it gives CSAVISGSYEQYF.